The present entry profiles one TCR beta chain with its context. Its antigen target is currently unknown. The sample comes from a study of cytomegalovirus exposure and HLA in healthy donors (dated by TCRdb to 2016 to 2017). Some background on the complete study: According to an earlier analysis of a few hundred of the donors, 150 million to 200 million T cells yielded some 120 million unique TCR beta sequences and about 300 Gb of sequence data. About 330 gigabases of sequencing data and around 80 million unique TCR sequences made up an early release that covered 640 HLA-typed donors. Of the 398 genotyped donors, roughly 76% were placed in the genetic ancestry cluster associated with self-reported Caucasian donors. The study was designed to test whether signatures of past pathogen exposure could be identified by cataloging public T cell receptors. The study profiled the T cell repertoires of hundreds of subjects by immunosequencing and related them to cytomegalovirus serostatus. In addition to the first cohort of several hundred subjects, a separate validation cohort of 100 to 150 different subjects was used. To predict cytomegalovirus infection status, the study combined high-throughput TCR immunosequencing, statistical association of individual TCRs with disease status, and machine learning. In a later analysis, previously published TCR beta repertoires from 600 to 850 donors were re-analyzed and high-resolution HLA genotyping was added so that TCR occurrence patterns could be studied. In the later analysis, no new phenotypic data were used to find candidate immune exposures; instead, reliance was placed on TCR beta sequences and their occurrence across donors. An earlier analysis of approximately 640 of the donors applied high-throughput TCR beta sequencing to assess whether each TCR beta V gene segment acted as functional or pseudogenic. Donor age, sex, ethnicity and CMV serostatus were collected together with the repertoire data. A later genetic analysis used genome-wide SNP genotypes for about 55% of the 666 donors, treating that subset as a discovery cohort. Every repertoire in the discovery cohort had been generated on one and the same sequencing platform. Class I and class II HLA loci were covered by the typing at four-digit resolution. Typing coverage varied by locus: about 620-630 donors for A, B, C, DRB1 and DQB1; roughly 520 for DQA1; nearly 610 for DPA1; approximately 490 for DPB1. About five DR-DQ haplotypes were handled as single units for association and clustering, since linkage in the cohort was strong. On average, around 230,000 unique TCR beta nucleotide sequences were sequenced per donor among a few hundred genotyped donors of the cohort, with around 19% of those sequences being non-productive. Overall results and qualifications from the work: Compared with the roughly 700-donor mean, donors in an Asian-associated ancestry cluster had fewer N-insertions in productive TCRs, according to a later genetic analysis. A further reported finding was that TCR beta sequences accurately predicted the HLA-A and HLA-B alleles for most subjects in the first cohort. Because counts were too low, more than 15 rarely observed V segments, including chromosome 9 orphons, were excluded from the earlier analysis of 500 to 700 of the donors. Assigning TCR associations to individual alleles was difficult when HLA alleles, especially DR and DQ, strongly co-occurred. Correlated functional status among segregating V segments might reflect linkage disequilibrium, but an unknown experimental factor could not be ruled out. CMV serostatus was the only immune exposure information available for the cohort. An association between a missense DCLRE1C variant and V-gene and J-gene trimming of TCR beta chains was found in a later genetic analysis and replicated in an independent cohort. The 87-base-pair reads could not distinguish some IMGT-functional V segments, including TRBV6-2 and TRBV6-3, so those segments were excluded. Because HLA typing was unavailable for some donors at each locus, only the typed subset was used in association tests. In vitro tests confirmed that a few of the cytomegalovirus-associated TCR beta chains recognize cytomegalovirus antigens. The presence/absence analyses assumed that sequencing depth was roughly uniform across donors, and that assumption may not be true. In a later analysis, more than 15,000 TCR beta sequences were associated with specific HLA alleles at a false discovery rate of 0.05. Only TCR beta chains were sequenced in this cohort, and the absence of alpha or paired-chain data limited detectable features. In a later analysis, several top co-occurrence clusters were reported to appear linked to parvovirus B19, influenza, CMV and Epstein-Barr virus. A later analysis found that most CMV-associated TCR beta chains appeared HLA-restricted, with HLA associations seemingly driven largely by CMV exposure. A later analysis found that HLA-associated TCR beta chains were more clonally expanded and had lower generation probabilities than equally common non-associated chains. Across donors, most TCR sequences were observed very rarely, whereas some public TCRs were present in many individuals. The authors suggested that the approach could potentially be extended to other disease states and immunological phenotypes. The study gave a list of 150 to 200 TCR beta chains associated with cytomegalovirus. Cytomegalovirus status was reported to be diagnosed by the classifier with high specificity and sensitivity in both the original and validation cohorts. In a later analysis, TCR association rates were found to vary across HLA loci, with the most associated TCRs seen for DRB1 alleles and the fewest for HLA-C alleles. A cluster of highly shared sequence variants was judged likely to represent a technical artifact of the sequencing pipeline. In an earlier analysis of 587 of the donors, most TCR beta V segments appeared in productive rearrangements about 90% or about 30% of the time, broadly matching IMGT annotations.

The library was built by means of the immunoSEQ multiplex PCR assay. For the multiplex PCR, a mixture combining 60 forward primers for TCR Vbeta segments and 13 reverse primers for TCR Jbeta segments was used. The CDR3 region of rearranged TCR beta genes was amplified from genomic DNA with a multiplex PCR assay. Amplified TCR beta libraries were sequenced as 87-base-pair reads on the Illumina HiSeq System. The authors' analysis ran thus. Across the 670 or so repertoires, a later analysis counted 80 million or so unique TCR beta chains, roughly 11 million of which were shared by at least two donors. To remove PCR and sequencing errors, raw reads were error-corrected and collapsed into unique sequences using a nearest-neighbor algorithm that merged closely related sequences. CDR3 sequences were aligned to IMGT reference sequences to assign V, D and J gene segments. Each retained sequence needed at least a six-nucleotide match to both a V gene segment and a J gene segment. Rearrangements were called productive when the CDR3 lacked stop codons and stayed in frame with V and J; all others were non-productive. CDR3 was defined by IMGT convention, running from the second conserved V-encoded cysteine to the conserved J-encoded phenylalanine. The earlier analysis of about 640 of the donors excluded any sequence lacking an unambiguous match to a single V gene segment. In an earlier analysis of around 590 of the donors, a V segment was called functional when productive rearrangements were above 56.7%, and segregating when the standard deviation between donors exceeded 5%. A statistical classification framework was built to diagnose cytomegalovirus status from the catalog of TCR beta chain sequences. A later analysis assigned V and J genes by comparing TCR nucleotide sequences with IMGT/GENE-DB human TR gene sequences. In a later analysis, CDR3 sequences and most-parsimonious VDJ recombination scenarios were assigned using the TCRdist pipeline. In a later analysis, each TCR beta chain was defined by its CDR3 amino acid sequence together with its V-gene family, and reads lacking a unique V-gene family were excluded. To address suspected cross-contamination and a sequencing artifact, a later analysis removed some 620 highly shared, low-generation-probability nucleotide sequences. For each public chain, a later analysis derived a clonal expansion index from normalized ranks of inferred template counts within each repertoire. In a later analysis, generation probabilities were computed with a VDJ recombination model fitted to out-of-frame rearrangements, and the resulting probabilities were checked against IGoR. A later analysis scored TCR-TCR, TCR-HLA and TCR-CMV co-occurrence with hypergeometric tests, applying a repertoire-size bias correction to TCR pairs. In a later analysis, false discovery rates were estimated by permuting HLA or CMV assignments 20 times. In a later analysis, co-occurring TCRs were grouped with DBSCAN, and TCRdist sequence similarity was added when clustering was performed within HLA-allele-positive subsets. Repertoires with fewer than 30,000 or more than 120,000 public chains, plus five repertoires with anomalous nucleotide sharing, were excluded from co-occurrence clustering. What TCRdb holds here is the immuneACCESS table cut down to in-frame rearrangements. Part of the clones is not present; checked against another copy, under half of the missing clones reflect an unresolved V gene, and the others are unexplained. The DNA gave D and trimming, while V, J and clone size come from that table. This specimen's table enumerates about 190,000 clones. The top ten clonotypes cover under 6.5% of the sample.

In total, more than 500 healthy bone marrow donors made up the cohort. Cohort members were all nominally healthy when sampled, although unrecorded immune exposures were likely present. The donor tested CMV seronegative and was one of the 352 seronegative cohort members. Every donor gave a peripheral blood sample, and the peripheral blood mononuclear cells from that sample were used for TCR beta sequencing. The Qiagen DNeasy Blood Extraction Kit was used to extract genomic DNA from the blood cell samples. From a lookup of the germline V gene (reference sequence), CDR1 and CDR2 are DFQATT and SNEGSKA. CDR3 length: 11 amino acids, cysteine to phenylalanine. Only the CDR3 region is kept as DNA, spanning 33 bases read in frame from base 1.

Specimen: PBMCs. This clonotype was obtained from a man younger than 40 in good health and CMV-seronegative. Here the chain combines TRBV20-1 and TRBJ1-2; the D segment could be TRBD1, given 5 matching bases. The nucleotide sequence reads TGCGCGGGGCAGGCGGACTATGGCTACACCTTC. It encodes CAGQADYGYTF.